The 8 T cell receptor beta chains presented below share a single source sample, sequenced in a study of blood T cell repertoires in COVID-19. Here immunoSEQ multiplex PCR was the method, and the copy in TCRdb shows in-frame clones only, minus some. The repertoire holds 300,000 to 350,000 clones, with 75% to 90% as singletons. Sequencing was performed on PBMCs or T cells enriched from blood (not recorded which). All receptors derive from a man younger than 40 who had recovered from COVID-19.

This clone was observed a single time. The chain carries TRBV7-6 and TRBJ1-3, with TRBD1 as a possible D gene (6 bases). Germline assignment: CDR1 SGHVS and CDR2 FNYEAQ. The CDR3 length is 16 residues. Trimming took 5 bases from V and 3 from J, leaving 17 bases between them. CDR3 residues: CASSPSQGRLGNTIYF. The CDR3 DNA is TGTGCCAGCAGCCCCTCGCAGGGGCGTCTTGGAAACACCATATATTTT.

The CDR3 loop is CASNEDRWGEQFF. The CDR3 bases are TGCGCCAGCAACGAGGACAGATGGGGTGAGCAGTTCTTC. The chain combines TRBV5-1 with TRBJ2-1, with a tentative D call TRBD1 (6 bases). V was cut by 6 bases and J by 9 bases, with 16 bases left in between. From germline, CDR1 is SGHRS and CDR2 YFSETQ. The CDR3 has 13 residues.

The chain joins TRBV10-3 to TRBJ1-1; 9 bases map to TRBD1. Germline CDR1 ENHRY, CDR2 SYGVKD. V gave up 5 bases and J gave up 1 base; unmatched junction bases: 8. This CDR3 region has 16 residues. The CDR3 DNA reads as TGTGCCATCAGTCAACTCAACAGGGGGCCGAACACTGAAGCTTTCTTT. This translates into CAISQLNRGPNTEAFF.

This chain's CDR3 is CASSQVTMYEQYF. The CDR3 DNA follows: TGCGCCAGCAGCCAGGTGACAATGTACGAGCAGTACTTC. The V call is TRBV4-1, the J call TRBJ2-7; unclear D gene. Germline loops: CDR1 MGHRA, CDR2 YSYEKL. There are 13 residues in the CDR3. The V and J ends lost 3 bases and 4 bases respectively, with 10 bases between them.

The chain is built from TRBV15 and TRBJ1-4; the D is unclear. V lost 3 bases and J lost 7, with 15 bases in between. Germline V gene data show CDR1 as LNHNV and CDR2 as YYDKDF (reference sequence). The length of the CDR3 is 15 residues. The CDR3 reads CATSRPTGGFEKLFF. CDR3 nucleotides: TGTGCCACCAGCAGGCCCACTGGCGGGTTTGAAAAACTGTTTTTT.

This clone has just one count. The CDR3 sequence is CASSLAGQGDEQYF. The CDR3 DNA sequence: TGCGCCAGCAGCTTGGCGGGACAGGGTGACGAGCAGTACTTC. The chain couples TRBV5-1 to TRBJ2-7; 9 positions agree with TRBD1. CDR3 size: 14 residues. With 0 bases clipped from V and 5 bases from J, the junction kept 3 bases outside the gene matches. The V gene's germline CDR1 is SGHRS and CDR2 YFSETQ.

This clone was recorded only once. The V and J genes are TRBV12-3 or TRBV12-4 and TRBJ1-1; D possibly corresponds to TRBD1 (5 bases). V was pared by 5 bases and J by 9 bases, with 16 bases between. This CDR3 has 13 residues. The CDR3 DNA is TGTGCCAGCAGTCTGGGGGGGATTGGCCAAGCTTTCTTT. Its translation: CASSLGGIGQAFF.

Concerning this clone itself: Its ends do not fully match the called genes, so a read error is possible. The chain recombines TRBV7-9 with TRBJ1-2; the match to TRBD1 covers 8 bases. The CDR3 is 12 residues long. Germline CDR1 and CDR2: SEHNR and FQNEAQ (reference sequence). This CDR3 reads CASSSEGQGRRF. The CDR3 DNA reads TGTGCCAGCAGCTCCGAAGGACAGGGCCGCAGGTTC.